This T cell receptor (beta chain) was recovered during a study of blood T cell repertoires in COVID-19. On the study more broadly: Samples taken during acute and convalescent COVID-19 were collected in the United States, Italy and Spain.

Per the original data handling: Reference gene primer amplification gave nucleated cell count estimates. TCRdb keeps only in-frame clones here, not all; method: immunoSEQ multiplex PCR. V, J and clone size derive from that table, while D and trimming were established from the DNA sequence. The sample lists 200,000 to 250,000 clones, approximately 86% occurring once. Looked up from germline, CDR1 is SGHDN and CDR2 is FVKESK. This CDR3 is 15 amino acids long. V shed 1 base and J shed 4 bases, with 14 bases lying between them. The participants were between about 18 and 100 years old and came from roughly 24 US areas. Participants had their cohort set by participant-reported clinical history.

This receptor was identified in a woman in her 30s with acute COVID-19. V gene TRBV14 combines with J gene TRBJ2-7; D is uncertain. Sequencing was done on a sample of PBMCs or T cells enriched from blood (not recorded which). CDR3: CASSQAVGLSYEQYF. CDR3 nucleotide sequence: TGTGCCAGCAGCCAAGCGGTGGGCCTTAGTTACGAGCAGTACTTC.